Below are 9 T cell receptor beta chains sequenced from a single sample in a study of T cells after yellow fever vaccination. TCRdb reanalysed the 5' RACE reads using MiXCR and keeps one entry per CDR3 protein. The table records 70,000 or so distinct CDR3 sequences, about 6% of them present only once. Source: CD4+ T cells sorted from PBMCs, taken roughly 15 days after the first yellow fever vaccination. The receptor set was obtained from a man aged 18 to 29 who received the YFV17D yellow fever vaccine.

This clonotype was picked up many times. The CDR3 region is CASSFIGRTDTQYF. CDR3 in DNA: TGCGCCAGCAGCTTCATAGGGAGGACAGATACGCAGTATTTT. The genes are TRBV5-1 and TRBJ2-3, with D maybe TRBD2 (6 bases). The V gene's germline CDR1 is SGHRS and CDR2 YFSETQ. Trimming took off 2 bases at V and 3 bases at J, with 10 bases between the two ends. There are 14 residues in the CDR3.

This clonotype was observed at least ten times. This chain links TRBV20-1 with TRBJ1-2; no firm D call. This CDR3 has 12 residues. V was clipped by 3 bases and J by 6 bases, with 11 bases between them. The V gene's germline CDR1 is DFQATT and CDR2 SNEGSKA (reference sequence). CDR3 sequence (DNA): TGCAGTGCTAGTCCCCCGTTGGATGGCTACACCTTC. It codes for CSASPPLDGYTF.

This clonotype occurred many times. The chain recombines TRBV6-2 or TRBV6-3 with TRBJ2-3; 7 bases agree with TRBD1. The CDR3 runs to 16 residues. CDR1 is MNHEY and CDR2 is SVGEGT in the germline V gene. Germline trimming cut 5 bases from V and 2 bases from J; bases unmatched to any gene: 10. CDR3 DNA: TGTGCCAGCAGTCACACCGACAGGGATCTCACAGATACGCAGTATTTT. It codes for CASSHTDRDLTDTQYF.

This clonotype was seen ten or more times. The gene calls are TRBV5-1 and TRBJ2-7; 9 nucleotides agree with TRBD1. Germline lookup yields CDR1 SGHRS and CDR2 YFSETQ. The CDR3 runs 15 residues. V was clipped by 5 bases and J by 9 bases; unmatched bases: 15. CDR3 amino acids: CASRPTGGEVNSQYF. The CDR3 bases are TGCGCCAGCAGGCCTACAGGGGGCGAGGTAAATTCGCAGTACTTC.

Ten or more counts support this clonotype. The chain joins TRBV12-3 or TRBV12-4 to TRBJ1-1; D uncertain. Trimming removed 1 base from V and 1 base from J, with 7 bases in between. This CDR3 has 14 residues. The CDR3 DNA reads as TGTGCCAGCAGTTTAGAAGCGGGGAACACTGAAGCTTTCTTT. Encoded protein: CASSLEAGNTEAFF.

This clonotype was detected ten times or more. The gene calls are TRBV6-1 and TRBJ1-1; 7 bases are shared with TRBD1. The CDR3 is 16 residues long. The germline V gene has CDR1 MNHNS and CDR2 SASEGT. Trimming removed 5 bases from V and 4 bases from J; junction bases left unmatched: 13. The CDR3 sequence: CASSRRNRGGGTEAFF. The CDR3, as DNA: TGTGCCAGCAGTCGAAGAAACAGGGGAGGAGGCACTGAAGCTTTCTTT.

Many counts were recorded for this clonotype. The chain is built from TRBV7-2 and TRBJ2-1, with TRBD2 matching 13 bases. The CDR3 extends over 15 amino acids. J lost 10 bases, V lost 5 bases, and 8 bases had no gene match. The V gene's germline CDR1 is SGHTA and CDR2 FQGNSA. DNA for the CDR3: TGTGCCAGCAGCGACACTAGCGGGGGGGCGTGGGAGCAGTTCTTC. Translating it yields CASSDTSGGAWEQFF.

This clonotype was seen at least ten times. The chain couples TRBV18 to TRBJ2-5; 7 bases are a match to TRBD1. The V segment lost 5 bases and the J segment 1 base; nucleotides outside the gene matches: 1. CDR1 and CDR2 (germline): KGHSH, LQKENI. This CDR3 spans 13 amino acids. The CDR3 sequence: CASSGDSQETQYF. The DNA for the CDR3 is TGTGCCAGCTCAGGGGACAGCCAAGAGACCCAGTACTTC.

This clonotype was found many times. DNA of the CDR3: TGTGCCAGCAGCCGTCTAGCGGGGGGGCGGGAGACCCAGTACTTC. Residues: CASSRLAGGRETQYF. The J gene is TRBJ2-5, the V gene TRBV4-2; 12 bases match TRBD2. Germline-derived CDR1 and CDR2 are LGHNA and YNFKEQ. CDR3 length: 15 amino acids. The J segment lost 5 bases and the V segment lost 4 bases, leaving 5 bases of the junction unmatched.